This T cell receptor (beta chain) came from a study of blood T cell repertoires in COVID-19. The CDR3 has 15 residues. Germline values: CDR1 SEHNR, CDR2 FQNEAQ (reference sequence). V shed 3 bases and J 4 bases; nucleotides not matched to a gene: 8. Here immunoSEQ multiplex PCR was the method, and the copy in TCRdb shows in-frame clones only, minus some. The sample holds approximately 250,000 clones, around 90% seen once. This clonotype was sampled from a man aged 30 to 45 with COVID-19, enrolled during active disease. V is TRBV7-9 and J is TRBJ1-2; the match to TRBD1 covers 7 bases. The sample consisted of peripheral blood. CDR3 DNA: TGTGCCAGCAGCTTTCGTCAGGGGGTCATCTATGGCTACACCTTC. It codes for CASSFRQGVIYGYTF.